What follows are 7 T cell receptor beta chains derived from one specimen sequenced in a study of response to subunit inactivated influenza vaccine. One entry per CDR3 protein, called by TCRdb with MiXCR from the RT-PCR reads. The repertoire holds 550,000 to 800,000 distinct CDR3 sequences, 15% to 18% seen once, with around a tenth in the top ten. The sequencing here drew on PBMCs from blood, taken 11 to 12 days after vaccination. The receptors stem from a man aged 50-59 years who received an inactivated influenza vaccine.

In its sample, this clonotype was seen a few times. The V gene is TRBV7-9, the J gene TRBJ2-7, with 9 bases matching TRBD2. The J segment lost 6 bases and the V segment lost 5 bases, leaving 11 bases of the junction unmatched. The CDR3 runs 15 residues. Germline CDR1 and CDR2: SEHNR and FQNEAQ (reference sequence). CDR3 coding DNA: TGTGCCAGCAGCCCAGCCCCGCGGGGGGGCCCCGAGCAGTACTTC. Translation: CASSPAPRGGPEQYF.

The rearrangement links TRBV3-1 to TRBJ1-1; TRBD1 is a possible D gene (5 bases). The CDR3 runs to 13 residues. Germline V CDR1 and CDR2: LGHDT, YNNKEL (reference sequence). The V end lost 4 bases, the J end lost 6 bases, and 12 bases lay between the germline ends. CDR3 protein: CASSRTGSSEAFF. CDR3 DNA: TGTGCCAGCAGCCGTACAGGTAGCTCTGAAGCTTTCTTT.

This chain links TRBV28 with TRBJ2-7; no clear D. The CDR3 has 13 amino acids. CDR1 is MDHEN, CDR2 SYDVKM, per germline. V lost 5 bases to trimming and J lost 2 bases, with 10 bases between them. In nucleotides, the CDR3 is TGTGCCAGCAGTCCAGCCCGAACCTACGAGCAGTACTTC. It codes for CASSPARTYEQYF. The whole variable domain, remainder taken from reference TRBV28 and TRBJ2-7, is DVKVTQSSRYLVKRTGEKVFLECVQDMDHENMFWYRQDPGLGLRLIYFSYDVKMKEKGDIPEGYSVSREKKERFSLILESASTNQTSMYLCASSPARTYEQYFGPGTRLTVT.

This clonotype has just a few counts. The CDR3 coding sequence is TGCAGTGCTGGAGCTAACTATGGCTACACCTTC. Amino acids: CSAGANYGYTF. The V and J genes are TRBV20-1 and TRBJ1-2; D is undetermined. Trimming took 5 bases from V and 0 from J, leaving 4 bases between them. This CDR3 has 11 amino acids. CDR1 and CDR2 (germline): DFQATT, SNEGSKA (reference sequence).

The sample holds a few counts of this clonotype. This CDR3 reads CASSLAGTGGKYNEQFF. In DNA form, the CDR3 reads TGTGCCAGCAGCTTAGCGGGGACAGGGGGCAAGTACAATGAGCAGTTCTTC. V usage is TRBV7-2 and J usage is TRBJ2-1; 12 bases map to TRBD1. Germline V lookup: CDR1 SGHTA, CDR2 FQGNSA. Losses at the gene ends were 0 bases for V and 4 bases for J; bases not matched to a gene: 4. The CDR3 runs to 17 residues.

The genes are TRBV4-1 and TRBJ2-5; 8 bases fit TRBD1. In germline, CDR1 is MGHRA, CDR2 YSYEKL. Trimming cost V 0 bases and J 1 base; bases outside gene matches: 1. The CDR3 sequence is 15 residues long. Here the CDR3 reads CASSQDGTGQETQYF. DNA of the CDR3: TGCGCCAGCAGCCAAGATGGGACAGGCCAAGAGACCCAGTACTTC.

The rearrangement joins TRBV7-3 to TRBJ2-5; 8 nucleotides agree with TRBD2. This CDR3 has 15 residues. In germline, CDR1 is SGHTA, CDR2 FQGTGA. V shed 1 base, J shed 4 bases, and the junction held 5 bases outside the gene matches. The CDR3, as DNA: TGTGCCAGCAGCTTAATCCCGGGAGGGCCAGAGACCCAGTACTTC. Its protein is CASSLIPGGPETQYF.